The table lists the clone carrying this TCR beta chain with a few counts. Its antigen is unidentified. This CDR3 spans 14 amino acids. V was trimmed by 4 bases and J by 8 bases, leaving 14 bases between them. Looked up from germline, CDR1 is MGHRA and CDR2 is YSYEKL. This entry comes from a study of blood T cells in healthy people across ages. Study findings and constraints: Greater diversity and more naive CD4+ cells were seen in long-lived donors than in aged donors. Estimates drawn from one million T cells were deemed to understate diversity.

PCR was performed a second time for about 6 to 12 cycles using a sample-barcoded 5' primer and a J-beta primer mix. A 12-random-nucleotide template-switch adaptor tagged each cDNA molecule. TCRdb called the 5' RACE reads again in MiXCR, with one record for every CDR3 protein. The sample lists about 780,000 distinct CDR3 sequences, more than 25% seen once, with around 3% in the top ten. These sequences were also reported in another study, on T cells of mothers and their children. That source notes: The cDNA synthesis received all extracted RNA, at about 1.5 ug per 15 ul.

The sample consisted of blood. This receptor was taken from a boy under 18 in good health. The gene calls are TRBV4-1 and TRBJ1-4; D is unresolved. The CDR3 loop reads CASSLGAFGEKLFF. CDR3 DNA sequence: TGCGCCAGCAGCCTAGGTGCCTTTGGCGAAAAACTGTTTTTT.